This TCR beta chain stems from a study of blood T cell repertoires in COVID-19. For the study at large: Some COVID-19 samples were acute and others convalescent; all came from the United States, Italy and Spain. T cells, B-cell-depleted T cells, or PBMCs provided the cDNA or gDNA that served as material.

The germline gives CDR1 SEHNR, CDR2 FQNEAQ (reference sequence). CDR3 length: 15 amino acids. With 5 bases removed from V and 7 bases from J, the gap between germline ends came to 20 bases. Original methodology: Reference gene primer amplification in the assay estimated nucleated cell counts. Here immunoSEQ multiplex PCR was the method, and the copy in TCRdb shows in-frame clones only, minus some. V and J calls plus clone size are reproduced from that table; the DNA served to infer D and trimming. The table includes 150,000 to 160,000 clones, about 90% detected once. This sequence was found in a man aged 50 to 59 with acute or convalescent COVID-19. Material for sequencing was peripheral blood. This chain connects TRBV7-9 to TRBJ1-2; perhaps TRBD1 as D (6 bases). CDR3 sequence: CASSPPVRQGLGYTF. CDR3 DNA sequence: TGTGCCAGCAGCCCCCCCGTGCGGCAGGGGCTTGGCTACACCTTC.